Listed here are 9 T cell receptor beta chains from one sample, sequenced in a study of T cells after yellow fever vaccination. TCRdb independently ran MiXCR on the 5' RACE reads; one entry per CDR3 protein. The sample has about 25,000 distinct CDR3 sequences, around 3.4% seen once. Source: PBMCs, either bulk or a sorted T-cell subset (CD4+, CD8+, memory, or dextramer-sorted; not recorded which), taken more than 35 days after the first yellow fever vaccination. The receptors come from a man between 18 and 35 years old who received the YFV17D yellow fever vaccine.

This clonotype was observed many times. V usage is TRBV20-1 and J usage is TRBJ2-5, with D perhaps TRBD2 (5 bases). This CDR3 spans 16 amino acids. V shed 6 bases and J shed 4 bases, with 24 bases lying between them. Looked up from germline, CDR1 is DFQATT and CDR2 is SNEGSKA (reference sequence). For the CDR3, the DNA is TGCAGTGCCCCAAGGCCAGCGGACTTTAGATTAGAGACCCAGTACTTC. Translated: CSAPRPADFRLETQYF.

This clonotype came up many times. The chain is built from TRBV6-2 or TRBV6-3 and TRBJ2-1, with D tentatively TRBD2 (6 bases). In germline, CDR1 is MNHEY, CDR2 SVGEGT. CDR3 length equals 14 residues. Trimming pared 8 bases from V and 0 bases from J, leaving 11 bases between. The CDR3 sequence is CASGLSISYNEQFF. The CDR3 coding sequence is TGTGCCAGCGGACTATCCATCTCCTACAATGAGCAGTTCTTC.

This clonotype appeared many times. The rearrangement joins TRBV7-2 to TRBJ2-7; 7 positions agree with TRBD1. Looked up from germline, CDR1 is SGHTA and CDR2 is FQGNSA. The CDR3 is made up of 13 amino acids. V lost 2 bases, J lost 7 bases, and 5 bases stayed unmatched. CDR3 DNA sequence: TGTGCCAGCAGCTTAAACCCAGGGGGAGAGCAGTACGTC. It yields the protein CASSLNPGGEQYV.

The chain is built from TRBV2 and TRBJ1-2; 8 bases are a match to TRBD1. J was trimmed by 3 bases and V by 6 bases; bases with no gene match: 6. The CDR3 contains 14 residues. Per germline, CDR1 SNHLY and CDR2 FYNNEI. The CDR3 loop is CASRGPGQDYGYTF. CDR3 in DNA: TGTGCCAGCAGGGGGCCGGGACAGGACTATGGCTACACCTTC.

Many counts were recorded for this clonotype. The DNA for the CDR3 is TGCGCCAGCAGCTGGGGGAACGTTAATGAAAAACTGTTTTTT. Protein: CASSWGNVNEKLFF. The V and J genes are TRBV5-1 and TRBJ1-4, with a weak D call TRBD1 (5 bases). V lost 3 bases to trimming and J lost 4 bases, with 10 bases between them. Germline V gene data show CDR1 as SGHRS and CDR2 as YFSETQ. The CDR3 covers 14 residues. The variable domain in full, completed from reference TRBV5-1 and TRBJ1-4, reads KAGVTQTPRYLIKTRGQQVTLSCSPISGHRSVSWYQQTPGQGLQFLFEYFSETQRNKGNFPGRFSGRQFSNSRSEMNVSTLELGDSALYLCASSWGNVNEKLFFGSGTQLSVL.

This clonotype occurred many times. The rearrangement links TRBV2 to TRBJ1-4, with D unclear. Germline-derived CDR1 and CDR2 are SNHLY and FYNNEI. The CDR3 covers 15 residues. The ends were cut back, 8 bases at V and 7 bases at J, with 20 bases in the middle. CDR3 nucleotides: TGTGCCAGCCGTAGGTCGGGCCTAGAAGGTGAAAAACTGTTTTTT. This gives the protein CASRRSGLEGEKLFF.

This clonotype was seen repeatedly, ten times or more. One junction end does not reproduce the germline sequence, and a read error may be involved. This sequence joins TRBV27 and TRBJ1-5, with D uncertain. Germline lookup yields CDR1 MNHEY and CDR2 SMNVEV (reference sequence). There are 14 residues in the CDR3. The CDR3 reads CASSLSGPGFAQHF. CDR3 sequence (DNA): TGTGCCAGCAGTTTAAGCGGCCCTGGGTTTGCCCAACATTTT.

At least ten counts were recorded for this clonotype. The V call is TRBV24-1, the J call TRBJ1-2, with D possibly TRBD1 on 5 matching bases. Trimming cost V 2 bases and J 8 bases, with 11 bases left between them. This CDR3 region has 13 residues. The germline CDR1 and CDR2 sequences are KGHDR and SFDVKD. The CDR3 DNA follows: TGTGCCACCAGTGATTATTGGGGGAGCGGCTACACCTTC. It yields the protein CATSDYWGSGYTF.

Ten or more counts support this clonotype. This chain connects TRBV5-1 to TRBJ1-1; D not resolved. V was trimmed by 0 bases and J by 1 base, leaving 16 bases between them. Germline CDR1 and CDR2: SGHRS and YFSETQ. The CDR3 spans 17 residues. The CDR3 loop is CASSLAPGTGRNTEAFF. The CDR3 DNA reads TGCGCCAGCAGCTTGGCCCCAGGAACGGGAAGGAACACTGAAGCTTTCTTT.